One and the same sample provided the 18 T cell receptor beta chains below, sequenced in a study of blood T cell repertoires in COVID-19 (dated by TCRdb to 2018 to 2020). Receptor libraries were prepared by the immunoSEQ multiplex PCR assay. Sourced from immuneACCESS, this table was stored by TCRdb with only in-frame sequences that have V and J called. A share of the clones is absent; for the studies checked, an unresolved V gene accounts for under half, and the remainder has no known explanation. The sample table lists roughly 55,000 clones, 79% of them with a count of one. The top ten clones comprise about 3.5% of the sample. Sequencing input: peripheral blood. Receptor source: a man aged 55 to 70 with acute or convalescent COVID-19.

V is TRBV2 and J is TRBJ2-3; the D is unclear. The CDR3 extends over 12 amino acids. CDR1 and CDR2 (germline): SNHLY, FYNNEI. The V and J ends lost 4 bases and 6 bases respectively, with 8 bases between them. The CDR3 sequence: CASSVGGDTQYF. Written as DNA, the CDR3 is TGTGCCAGCAGTGTTGGCGGTGATACGCAGTATTTT.

This clone was found a few times. The chain uses TRBV11-1 and TRBJ2-7; 9 bases are a match to TRBD1. The V gene's germline CDR1 is SGHAT and CDR2 FQDESV (reference sequence). This CDR3 is 14 amino acids long. V shed 4 bases, J shed 3 bases, and the junction held 4 bases outside the gene matches. Here the CDR3 reads CASSSGTGNYEQYF. CDR3 nucleotides: TGTGCCAGCAGCTCCGGGACAGGGAACTACGAGCAGTACTTC. The entire variable domain, with the rest obtained from reference TRBV11-1 and TRBJ2-7, is as follows: EAEVAQSPRYKITEKSQAVAFWCDPISGHATLYWYRQILGQGPELLVQFQDESVVDDSQLPKDRFSAERLKGVDSTLKIQPAELGDSAMYLCASSSGTGNYEQYFGPGTRLTVT.

The rearrangement joins TRBV7-9 to TRBJ2-1; 9 bases align to TRBD1. V lost 6 bases and J lost 6; bases outside the gene matches: 12. This CDR3 is built from 16 residues. CDR1 SEHNR and CDR2 FQNEAQ come from the germline V gene (reference sequence). In DNA, the CDR3 is TGTGCCAGCAGTCCTAGGGGAGGGACAGGGTTCAATGAGCAGTTCTTC. Translating it yields CASSPRGGTGFNEQFF.

J is TRBJ2-2 and V is TRBV6-6; tentatively, D is TRBD1 (6 bases). V gave up 6 bases and J gave up 0 bases, with 11 bases separating them. The CDR3 extends over 15 amino acids. From germline, CDR1 is MNHNY and CDR2 SVGAGI (reference sequence). CDR3 DNA: TGTGCCAGCAGCCCGGGACACTCGAACACCGGGGAGCTGTTTTTT. The encoded protein is CASSPGHSNTGELFF.

The chain links TRBV5-4 to TRBJ2-2; 8 bases are a match to TRBD2. Germline assignment: CDR1 SGHNT and CDR2 YYREEE (reference sequence). CDR3 size: 16 residues. The V and J ends lost 4 bases and 4 bases, in that order; junction bases with no gene match: 9. In DNA, the CDR3 is TGTGCCAGCAGCCCCAAGGCGGGGGGCGGCACCGGGGAGCTGTTTTTT. It encodes CASSPKAGGGTGELFF.

The chain recombines TRBV4-2 with TRBJ1-5, with TRBD1 as a possible D gene (6 bases). The CDR3 runs 18 residues. From germline, CDR1 is LGHNA and CDR2 YNFKEQ. V was pared by 0 bases and J by 1 base, with 16 bases between. CDR3 sequence reads: CASSQDAAGGASNQPQHF. Written as DNA, the CDR3 is TGTGCCAGCAGCCAAGATGCGGCGGGGGGGGCAAGCAATCAGCCCCAGCATTTT.

The chain recombines TRBV5-4 with TRBJ2-2, with 11 bases identical to TRBD1. The CDR3 sequence is 17 residues long. Germline V gene data show CDR1 as SGHNT and CDR2 as YYREEE (reference sequence). V lost 4 bases, J lost 7 bases, and 12 bases stayed unmatched. In DNA, the CDR3 is TGTGCCAGCAGCGCCTCCGGGACAGGGGGTCGTGGCGGGGAGCTGTTTTTT. It codes for CASSASGTGGRGGELFF.

J is TRBJ1-5 and V is TRBV4-1; the match to TRBD1 covers 9 bases. With V trimmed by 3 bases and J by 7 bases, 10 bases remained unmatched. The CDR3 extends over 16 amino acids. Germline-derived CDR1 and CDR2 are MGHRA and YSYEKL. The CDR3 DNA sequence: TGCGCCAGCAGCCAGATACTTAACAGGGGGCAACAGCCCCAGCATTTT. It specifies CASSQILNRGQQPQHF.

The gene calls are TRBV5-4 and TRBJ2-3; 7 nucleotides agree with TRBD2. Germline values: CDR1 SGHNT, CDR2 YYREEE (reference sequence). The CDR3 consists of 18 residues. V trimming: 1 base; J trimming: 0 bases; junction bases outside the gene matches: 11. Written as DNA, the CDR3 is TGTGCCAGCAGCTTGAAATCCTCAGCGGGGAGTAGCACAGATACGCAGTATTTT. Translated, it gives CASSLKSSAGSSTDTQYF.

The chain is built from TRBV7-9 and TRBJ1-2, with unresolved D. Per the germline V gene, CDR1 is SEHNR and CDR2 is FQNEAQ (reference sequence). Trimming pared 1 base from V and 7 bases from J, leaving 13 bases between. This CDR3 has 14 amino acids. CDR3 bases: TGTGCCAGCAGCTTAGAGGGCGGGGAATCTGGCTACACCTTC. Its translation is CASSLEGGESGYTF. Supplemented by reference TRBV7-9 and TRBJ1-2, the full variable domain reads DTGVSQNPRHKITKRGQNVTFRCDPISEHNRLYWYRQTLGQGPEFLTYFQNEAQLEKSRLLSDRFSAERPKGSFSTLEIQRTEQGDSAMYLCASSLEGGESGYTFGSGTRLTVV.

The chain links TRBV10-3 to TRBJ1-3; D gene unclear. V was pared by 3 bases and J by 5 bases, with 20 bases between. The CDR3 runs to 17 residues. CDR1 is ENHRY, CDR2 SYGVKD, per germline. The CDR3 protein is CAISERSRALERNTIYF. CDR3 nucleotides: TGTGCCATCAGTGAAAGGAGCAGAGCCCTCGAAAGAAACACCATATATTTT.

The V gene is TRBV5-1, the J gene TRBJ1-1; 10 nucleotides line up with TRBD1. The CDR3 covers 16 residues. Germline V gene lookup returns CDR1 SGHRS and CDR2 YFSETQ. The V gene end was trimmed by 0 bases and the J gene end by 11 bases; junction bases not matched to a gene: 13. CDR3 coding DNA: TGCGCCAGCAGCTTGGGTCCGGGACAGGGGATGGAATTGGCTTTCTTT. Its translation is CASSLGPGQGMELAFF.

In its sample, this clone was seen a few times. The chain links TRBV4-1 to TRBJ1-1; D gene uncertain. The CDR3 consists of 15 residues. V gave up 1 base and J gave up 4 bases, with 13 bases separating them. CDR1 and CDR2 (germline): MGHRA, YSYEKL. The CDR3: CASSQGRGEGTEAFF. CDR3 DNA sequence: TGCGCCAGCAGCCAAGGAAGAGGAGAGGGCACTGAAGCTTTCTTT.

About this clone: This sample includes further DNA sequences coding for the same CDR3. The rearrangement joins TRBV5-1 to TRBJ2-2; D gene ambiguous. Germline V gene data show CDR1 as SGHRS and CDR2 as YFSETQ. CDR3 length equals 14 residues. With 0 bases removed from V and 2 bases from J, the gap between germline ends came to 5 bases. The CDR3 DNA follows: TGCGCCAGCAGCTTGGGACAAAACACCGGGGAGCTGTTTTTT. It translates to CASSLGQNTGELFF.

CDR3 region: CASSPDRGLGSPLHF. DNA for the CDR3: TGTGCCAGCAGCCCGGACAGGGGGTTGGGTTCACCCCTCCACTTT. The chain couples TRBV5-4 to TRBJ1-6, with 10 bases that match TRBD1. Trimming cost V 4 bases and J 9 bases; bases outside gene matches: 7. The CDR3 has 15 residues. Germline-derived CDR1 and CDR2 are SGHNT and YYREEE (reference sequence).

This clone was found a few times. The chain links TRBV7-9 to TRBJ2-3; no reliable D call. There are 16 residues in the CDR3. The V gene lost 5 bases and the J gene lost 0 bases, with 15 bases spanning the gap. CDR1 and CDR2 (germline): SEHNR, FQNEAQ (reference sequence). CDR3 residues: CASSPPDGASTDTQYF. The CDR3 nucleotides read TGTGCCAGCAGCCCGCCCGACGGAGCCAGCACAGATACGCAGTATTTT.

This chain connects TRBV18 to TRBJ1-1, with D uncertain. CDR1 KGHSH and CDR2 LQKENI come from the germline V gene. V was trimmed by 3 bases and J by 7 bases, leaving 18 bases between them. This CDR3 spans 15 amino acids. The CDR3 loop reads CASSPNSIEGGEAFF. For the CDR3, the DNA is TGTGCCAGCTCACCGAATTCAATAGAGGGCGGTGAAGCTTTCTTT.

This chain joins TRBV15 and TRBJ2-4; TRBD2 aligns across 10 bases. Germline V lookup: CDR1 LNHNV, CDR2 YYDKDF (reference sequence). This CDR3 comprises 23 residues. V was pared by 0 bases and J by 0 bases, with 20 bases of the junction left unmatched. The CDR3 DNA is TGTGCCACCAGCAGAGATCTATCGGAGGGCGGGCTAGCGGGGGCCGTAGCCAAAAACATTCAGTACTTC. This translates into CATSRDLSEGGLAGAVAKNIQYF.